The 21 T cell receptor beta chains listed next were all sequenced from one sample in a study of siplizumab effects on memory and regulatory T cells. Profiling relied on immunoSEQ multiplex PCR, and the TCRdb table lists in-frame clones only, not all of them. This table holds 99,000 or so clones, over 90% found once. The sequencing sample was made of non-Treg CD4+ T cells sorted from blood. The receptors here all came from a human donor in good health.

The rearrangement joins TRBV6-4 to TRBJ2-1, with D perhaps matching TRBD1 (6 bases). V lost 4 bases to trimming and J lost 3 bases, with 10 bases between them. CDR3 length: 14 residues. Germline V gives CDR1 MRHNA, CDR2 SNTAGT. CDR3 sequence: CASSAQGLYNEQFF. CDR3 nucleotide sequence: TGTGCCAGCAGTGCGCAGGGGCTCTACAATGAGCAGTTCTTC.

The gene calls are TRBV5-4 and TRBJ2-1; TRBD2 agrees at 8 bases. The V and J ends lost 1 base and 4 bases, in that order; junction bases with no gene match: 1. The CDR3 is made up of 14 amino acids. Per the germline V gene, CDR1 is SGHNT and CDR2 is YYREEE (reference sequence). CDR3 nucleotides: TGTGCCAGCAGCTTGACTAGCGGATACAATGAGCAGTTCTTC. It encodes CASSLTSGYNEQFF.

The J gene is TRBJ2-2, the V gene TRBV11-1; unclear D gene. Between the trimmed V and J ends, which lost 7 bases and 0 bases, there was a span of 18 bases. The length of the CDR3 is 17 residues. Germline CDR1 and CDR2: SGHAT and FQDESV (reference sequence). For the CDR3, the DNA is TGTGCCAGCACCCCCCTTACTGGCCTCGCGAACACCGGGGAGCTGTTTTTT. It codes for CASTPLTGLANTGELFF.

V usage is TRBV19 and J usage is TRBJ1-5; 7 bases agree with TRBD1. This CDR3 has 15 residues. V lost 4 bases, J lost 1 base, and 4 bases stayed unmatched. Germline CDR1 reads LNHDA; CDR2 reads SQIVND (reference sequence). DNA of the CDR3: TGTGCCAGTAGTACCCAGACAGGGAGCAATCAGCCCCAGCATTTT. Translation: CASSTQTGSNQPQHF.

This chain links TRBV11-2 with TRBJ1-2; no reliable D call. Trimming cost V 1 base and J 6 bases, with 9 bases left between them. Germline lookup yields CDR1 SGHAT and CDR2 FQNNGV. CDR3 length: 13 amino acids. CDR3 nucleotide sequence: TGTGCCAGCAGCTTAGTAGTGAGTGATGGCTACACCTTC. Encoded protein: CASSLVVSDGYTF.

The J gene is TRBJ2-7, the V gene TRBV7-2; D is ambiguous. The CDR3 spans 15 residues. Trimming left V 4 bases short and J 1 base short, with 14 bases between. Germline CDR1 is SGHTA and CDR2 is FQGNSA. CDR3 in DNA: TGTGCCAGCAGCTCGTACCCAGGAACATCCTACGAGCAGTACTTC. Translated, it gives CASSSYPGTSYEQYF.

The chain is built from TRBV7-6 and TRBJ2-7, with 11 positions matching TRBD2. Germline CDR1 and CDR2: SGHVS and FNYEAQ. CDR3 length: 16 residues. Trimming removed 4 bases from V and 6 bases from J; junction bases left unmatched: 11. The CDR3: CASSSNSGRAWGEQYF. The CDR3 DNA reads TGTGCCAGCAGCTCGAATAGCGGGAGGGCCTGGGGCGAGCAGTACTTC.

This chain uses TRBV7-8 with TRBJ2-2; D not certain. Germline CDR1 reads SGHVS; CDR2 reads FQNEAQ. The V end was cut by 1 base, the J end by 0 bases, with 9 bases between. The CDR3 has 16 residues. The CDR3 here is CASSLVAAPNTGELFF. CDR3 bases: TGTGCCAGCAGCTTAGTGGCCGCCCCGAACACCGGGGAGCTGTTTTTT. The variable domain in full, with the rest retrieved from reference TRBV7-8 and TRBJ2-2, is GAGVSQSPRYKVAKRGQDVALRCDPISGHVSLFWYQQALGQGPEFLTYFQNEAQLDKSGLPSDRFFAERPEGSVSTLKIQRTQQEDSAVYLCASSLVAAPNTGELFFGEGSRLTVL.

The chain has TRBV6-5 and TRBJ2-3; tentative D call: TRBD2 (6 bases). The V and J ends lost 8 bases and 0 bases respectively, with 12 bases between them. This CDR3 is 14 amino acids long. CDR1 is MNHEY, CDR2 SVGAGI, per germline. The CDR3 DNA sequence: TGTGCCAGCTCGCGTGGGGGGAGCACAGATACGCAGTATTTT. This sequence encodes CASSRGGSTDTQYF.

The V call is TRBV6-1, the J call TRBJ2-7; possibly TRBD2 for D (5 bases). The CDR3 is 12 residues long. Germline V lookup: CDR1 MNHNS, CDR2 SASEGT. Deletions cut 2 bases from V and 6 bases from J, with 8 bases between. This CDR3 reads CASSERRSEQYF. In DNA, the CDR3 is TGTGCCAGCAGTGAACGGAGGTCCGAGCAGTACTTC.

The gene calls are TRBV5-1 and TRBJ2-5; the D is unclear. Trimming took 4 bases from V and 4 from J, leaving 5 bases between them. Germline-derived CDR1 and CDR2 are SGHRS and YFSETQ. The length of the CDR3 is 11 residues. The CDR3 DNA follows: TGCGCCAGCAGCAGAAGAGAGACCCAGTACTTC. This gives the protein CASSRRETQYF.

The chain uses TRBV2 and TRBJ2-3, with TRBD2 matching over 13 bases. Germline V gene sequence: CDR1 SNHLY, CDR2 FYNNEI. With 6 bases clipped from V and 3 bases from J, the junction kept 6 bases outside the gene matches. The length of the CDR3 is 16 residues. The CDR3 region has the DNA TGTGCCAGCAGGATCGGACTAGCGGGAGCTACAGATACGCAGTATTTT. Amino acid sequence: CASRIGLAGATDTQYF.

This clone was detected only a few times. The V call is TRBV7-8, the J call TRBJ1-3; a possible D gene is TRBD1 (5 bases). This CDR3 has 15 amino acids. Trimming removed 5 bases at V and 0 bases at J, with 11 bases between. CDR1 is SGHVS and CDR2 is FQNEAQ in the germline V gene. The CDR3 region has the DNA TGTGCCAGCAGCCCCACAGGATTCTCTGGAAACACCATATATTTT. This translates into CASSPTGFSGNTIYF.

This chain joins TRBV13 and TRBJ2-2; no firm D call. The CDR3 is 14 amino acids. Trimming left V 1 base short and J 6 bases short, with 9 bases between. Germline V CDR1 and CDR2: PRHDT, FYEKMQ (reference sequence). This chain's CDR3 is CASSLEPAPGELFF. The CDR3 DNA sequence: TGTGCCAGCAGCTTAGAACCGGCGCCCGGGGAGCTGTTTTTT. Full variable domain (outside the CDR3, taken from reference TRBV13 and TRBJ2-2): AAGVIQSPRHLIKEKRETATLKCYPIPRHDTVYWYQQGPGQDPQFLISFYEKMQSDKGSIPDRFSAQQFSDYHSELNMSSLELGDSALYFCASSLEPAPGELFFGEGSRLTVL.

The chain joins TRBV14 to TRBJ2-5; 9 bases match TRBD1. Trimming took 1 base from V and 3 from J; bases not matched to a gene: 6. The CDR3 totals 16 residues. Germline V CDR1 and CDR2: SGHDN, FVKESK. CDR3 in DNA: TGTGCCAGCAGCCAAGGCCCCGGGACAGGGAAAGAGACCCAGTACTTC. The encoded protein is CASSQGPGTGKETQYF. Together with reference TRBV14 and TRBJ2-5, the CDR3 gives the full variable domain: EAGVTQFPSHSVIEKGQTVTLRCDPISGHDNLYWYRRVMGKEIKFLLHFVKESKQDESGMPNNRFLAERTGGTYSTLKVQPAELEDSGVYFCASSQGPGTGKETQYFGPGTRLLVL.

This chain uses TRBV2 with TRBJ2-5; D perhaps matches TRBD2 (6 bases). Trimming took off 4 bases at V and 5 bases at J, with 11 bases between the two ends. This CDR3 contains 13 residues. Germline V gene sequence: CDR1 SNHLY, CDR2 FYNNEI. This CDR3 is CASSGGERETQYF. The CDR3 DNA sequence: TGTGCCAGCAGTGGGGGGGAAAGGGAGACCCAGTACTTC.

The chain is built from TRBV6-5 and TRBJ2-3; tentative D call: TRBD2 (5 bases). The CDR3 consists of 15 residues. CDR1 and CDR2 from the germline V gene are MNHEY and SVGAGI. The ends were cut back, 5 bases at V and 0 bases at J, with 12 bases in the middle. The CDR3 sequence: CASSPRERSTDTQYF. CDR3 DNA sequence: TGTGCCAGCAGTCCCCGGGAAAGGAGCACAGATACGCAGTATTTT.

This chain connects TRBV10-1 to TRBJ2-3; 13 nucleotides agree with TRBD2. Germline values: CDR1 WNHNN, CDR2 SYGVQD (reference sequence). The CDR3 runs to 16 residues. V was pared by 4 bases and J by 4 bases, with 5 bases of the junction left unmatched. As DNA, the CDR3 is TGCGCCAGCAGTGTTGGACTAGCGGGAGAGTCAGATACGCAGTATTTT. Amino acids: CASSVGLAGESDTQYF.

CDR3 in DNA: TGTGCCAGCAGCGTAGTCCACGGGGAGCTGTTTTTT. It codes for CASSVVHGELFF. This chain links TRBV9 with TRBJ2-2; D gene ambiguous. The germline V gene encodes CDR1 SGDLS and CDR2 YYNGEE. This CDR3 is built from 12 residues. V shed 0 bases and J shed 7 bases, with 4 bases lying between them. Together with reference TRBV9 and TRBJ2-2, the CDR3 gives the full variable domain: DSGVTQTPKHLITATGQRVTLRCSPRSGDLSVYWYQQSLDQGLQFLIQYYNGEERAKGNILERFSAQQFPDLHSELNLSSLELGDSALYFCASSVVHGELFFGEGSRLTVL.

The CDR3 sequence is CASSPAYRRLNTEAFF. Written as DNA, the CDR3 is TGTGCCAGCAGCCCCGCATACAGGCGCCTGAACACTGAAGCTTTCTTT. The gene calls are TRBV7-8 and TRBJ1-1; a weak D match, TRBD1 (5 bases). Germline CDR1 and CDR2: SGHVS and FQNEAQ. Trimming removed 5 bases at V and 0 bases at J, with 16 bases between. The CDR3 sequence is 16 residues long.

The chain is built from TRBV7-6 and TRBJ2-5; TRBD2 agrees at 12 bases. CDR1 is SGHVS and CDR2 is FNYEAQ in the germline V gene. The CDR3 extends over 17 amino acids. The trim removed 1 base at V and 4 bases at J, leaving 7 bases unmatched. The CDR3 region has the DNA TGTGCCAGCAGCTTAGGGTTACTAGCGGGAGGAGTAGAGACCCAGTACTTC. It translates to CASSLGLLAGGVETQYF.